The next 15 T cell receptor beta chains were all read from a single sample in a study of cytomegalovirus exposure and HLA in healthy donors. PCR used 60 Vbeta primers and 13 Jbeta primers. Libraries were prepared by immunoSEQ multiplex PCR; TCRdb keeps only in-frame clonotypes and omits some of them. Here the sample spans about 96,000 clones, 65% to 85% being singletons. Sequenced sample: PBMCs. These receptors came from a woman aged 70-85 years in good health and CMV-seropositive.

This clone was seen once. The chain is built from TRBV7-8 and TRBJ2-2; 14 bases align to TRBD2. The CDR3 has 19 amino acids. Germline assignment: CDR1 SGHVS and CDR2 FQNEAQ. J lost 0 bases, V lost 5 bases, and 8 bases had no gene match. The CDR3 DNA is TGTGCCAGCAGCCTCTCGGGACTAGCGGGGGCCCCGAACACCGGGGAGCTGTTTTTT. Encoded protein: CASSLSGLAGAPNTGELFF.

This rearrangement joins TRBV5-8 to TRBJ2-1, with TRBD1 matching over 8 bases. V dropped 4 bases and J dropped 5; count of bases not matched to a gene: 5. The germline gives CDR1 SGHTS, CDR2 YDEGEE. This CDR3 region has 14 residues. This CDR3 is CASSPWTGNNEQFF. CDR3 DNA sequence: TGTGCCAGCAGCCCGTGGACAGGGAACAATGAGCAGTTCTTC. The whole variable domain, remainder taken from reference TRBV5-8 and TRBJ2-1, is EAGVTQSPTHLIKTRGQQATLRCSPISGHTSVYWYQQALGLGLQFLLWYDEGEERNRGNFPPRFSGRQFPNYSSELNVNALELEDSALYLCASSPWTGNNEQFFGPGTRLTVL.

The V call is TRBV9, the J call TRBJ2-5; D gene uncertain. The DNA end is more similar to TRBJ2-7, so the J call may be wrong. The CDR3 is 15 amino acids. Germline lookup yields CDR1 SGDLS and CDR2 YYNGEE. The CDR3 region is CASSVDARPSYEQYF. The CDR3 coding sequence is TGTGCCAGCAGCGTAGATGCTAGACCTTCCTACGAGCAGTACTTC.

The rearrangement joins TRBV7-2 to TRBJ1-6; D unclear. This CDR3 region has 17 residues. Germline V lookup: CDR1 SGHTA, CDR2 FQGNSA. V was shortened by 2 bases and J by 9 bases, with 20 bases between the two germline ends. CDR3 amino acids: CASSLYIGVVNTSPLHF. As DNA, the CDR3 is TGTGCCAGCAGCTTATACATCGGGGTGGTAAATACTTCACCCCTCCACTTT.

This rearrangement joins TRBV9 to TRBJ2-7; 8 nucleotides match TRBD1. V lost 4 bases, J lost 0 bases, and 6 bases stayed unmatched. The V gene's germline CDR1 is SGDLS and CDR2 YYNGEE. CDR3 length: 15 residues. The CDR3: CASSPRQGSSYEQYF. The CDR3 nucleotides are TGTGCCAGCAGCCCACGACAGGGGAGCTCCTACGAGCAGTACTTC.

With regard to this clone: Other DNA sequences in the same sample also yield this CDR3. The chain uses TRBV18 and TRBJ2-5; the match to TRBD1 covers 7 bases. Germline CDR1 is KGHSH and CDR2 is LQKENI. The CDR3 loop spans 13 amino acids. Trimming at V came to 3 bases and at J to 4 bases, leaving 2 bases not matched to a gene. The chain's CDR3 is CASSPRQGETQYF. DNA of the CDR3: TGTGCCAGCTCACCTCGACAGGGAGAGACCCAGTACTTC.

V and J are TRBV6-5 and TRBJ2-7, with 13 bases that match TRBD2. Trimming removed 6 bases from V and 2 bases from J; junction bases left unmatched: 4. The CDR3 has 15 amino acids. Looked up from germline, CDR1 is MNHEY and CDR2 is SVGAGI. DNA of the CDR3: TGTGCCAGCAGCAAGACTAGCGGGGGGCCCTACGAGCAGTACTTC. Amino acid sequence: CASSKTSGGPYEQYF.

The rearrangement uses TRBV11-3 and TRBJ1-5, with 10 bases aligning to TRBD1. Germline values: CDR1 SGHNT, CDR2 YENEEA. Trimming cost V 11 bases and J 0 bases; bases outside gene matches: 16. The CDR3 contains 18 residues. The CDR3 DNA reads as TGTGCCCCTACTAAGCGGACAGGGGGGCCATATAGCAATCAGCCCCAGCATTTT. Translated, it gives CAPTKRTGGPYSNQPQHF.

The chain is built from TRBV25-1 and TRBJ2-2; TRBD1 matches at 11 bases. This CDR3 is 18 amino acids long. Germline V gene sequence: CDR1 MGHDK, CDR2 SYGVNS. Unmatched junction bases numbered 15, after V lost 6 bases and J lost 6 bases. This chain's CDR3 is CASSAPKTGTGGPGELFF. The CDR3 nucleotides read TGTGCCAGCAGCGCACCGAAAACCGGGACAGGGGGACCCGGGGAGCTGTTTTTT.

The chain uses TRBV30 and TRBJ1-2; a weak D match, TRBD1 (5 bases). The CDR3 has 17 amino acids. Germline CDR1 and CDR2: GTSNPN and SVGIG (reference sequence). The V and J ends lost 3 bases and 3 bases respectively, with 23 bases between them. CDR3 sequence reads: CAWRGRGMGSRDYGYTF. CDR3 DNA: TGTGCCTGGAGGGGACGGGGGATGGGGTCTAGGGACTATGGCTACACCTTC.

This clone was counted once. The V gene is TRBV29-1, the J gene TRBJ2-3; tentative D call: TRBD1 (5 bases). The CDR3 has 13 amino acids. CDR1 and CDR2 from the germline V gene are SQVTM and ANQGSEA. With 6 bases removed from V and 3 bases from J, the gap between germline ends came to 13 bases. The CDR3 DNA follows: TGCAGCGTGGGTAAGACAGTTACAGATACGCAGTATTTT. Protein product: CSVGKTVTDTQYF.

V gene TRBV13 combines with J gene TRBJ1-3; the D is unclear. Trimming took off 0 bases at V and 2 bases at J, with 2 bases between the two ends. This CDR3 is 13 amino acids long. Germline CDR1 reads PRHDT; CDR2 reads FYEKMQ (reference sequence). Here the CDR3 DNA reads TGTGCCAGCAGCTTAGGCACTGGAAACACCATATATTTT. Translation gives CASSLGTGNTIYF.

This clone was seen more than once but under ten times. The chain couples TRBV7-9 to TRBJ2-7; the D gene is possibly TRBD2 (5 bases). Trimming removed 5 bases at V and 2 bases at J, with 13 bases between. The CDR3 extends over 14 amino acids. CDR1 is SEHNR, CDR2 FQNEAQ, per germline (reference sequence). CDR3 DNA: TGTGCCAGCAGCCCCTGGGAGTCTACCTACGAGCAGTACTTC. This codes for CASSPWESTYEQYF.

This clone was seen a few times. This rearrangement joins TRBV6-1 to TRBJ1-2, with D maybe TRBD1 (6 bases). Germline loops: CDR1 MNHNS, CDR2 SASEGT. The V gene lost 7 bases and the J gene lost 1 base, with 13 bases spanning the gap. CDR3 length: 14 residues. CDR3 nucleotides: TGTGCCAGCACGGGGGGCCCCTTTAACTATGGCTACACCTTC. Its translation: CASTGGPFNYGYTF.

This clone is a singleton in its sample. The CDR3 here is CASSPRTTFVTGELFF. The CDR3 bases are TGTGCCAGTAGTCCCCGGACTACTTTTGTCACCGGGGAGCTGTTTTTT. The rearrangement joins TRBV19 to TRBJ2-2; TRBD2 is a possible D gene (6 bases). Germline V CDR1 and CDR2: LNHDA, SQIVND (reference sequence). Trimming took off 5 bases at V and 4 bases at J, with 17 bases between the two ends. This CDR3 has 16 residues.